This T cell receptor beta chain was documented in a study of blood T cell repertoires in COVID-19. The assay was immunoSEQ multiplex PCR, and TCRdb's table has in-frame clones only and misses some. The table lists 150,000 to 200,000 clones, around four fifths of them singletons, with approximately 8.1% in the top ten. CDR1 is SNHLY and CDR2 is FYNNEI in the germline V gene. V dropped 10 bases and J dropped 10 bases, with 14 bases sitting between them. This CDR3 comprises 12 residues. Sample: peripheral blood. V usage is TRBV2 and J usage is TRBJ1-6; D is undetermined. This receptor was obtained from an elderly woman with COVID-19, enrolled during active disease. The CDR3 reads CATGMAKSPLHF. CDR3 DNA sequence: TGTGCCACCGGGATGGCCAAGTCACCCCTCCACTTT.